The entry below describes one TCR beta chain. The antigen is undetermined. The trim removed 1 base at V and 0 bases at J, leaving 5 bases unmatched. CDR1 and CDR2 from the germline V gene are SGHTA and FQGNSA. The CDR3 runs to 16 residues. Clones were read by immunoSEQ multiplex PCR, and TCRdb kept only the in-frame ones, dropping some. The sample holds approximately 500,000 clones, around nine tenths seen once. Treatment specified: around 19 received Ad26.COV2.S at low or high dose, single or two shots; five or six received placebo; per-sample allocation not given. Day 63 after the first vaccine or placebo injection was the time point for sampling. Aged 18-55 years, donor was enrolled in Boston in the early 2020s. The source of the sample is a study of Ad26.COV2.S vaccination and SARS-CoV-2 variants. Whole-study results and caveats: Among vaccine recipients, spike-specific TCR breadth exceeded that of placebo recipients. Total T cell responses may have been underestimated by the TCR breadth and depth analyses. The breadth of spike-specific CD8+ and CD4+ T cell responses after vaccination was reportedly substantial.

This chain connects TRBV7-2 to TRBJ2-7; 8 nucleotides match TRBD2. This TCR was recovered from a person between 18 and 60 years old who received the Ad26.COV2.S COVID-19 vaccine or a placebo. The sequencing used peripheral blood, collected in a trial of Ad26.COV2.S vaccine versus placebo. CDR3 nucleotides: TGTGCCAGCAGCTTAGTCGGCGGGAGGTCCTCCTACGAGCAGTACTTC. Translation gives CASSLVGGRSSYEQYF. Supplemented by reference TRBV7-2 and TRBJ2-7, the full variable domain reads GAGVSQSPSNKVTEKGKDVELRCDPISGHTALYWYRQSLGQGLEFLIYFQGNSAPDKSGLPSDRFSAERTGGSVSTLTIQRTQQEDSAVYLCASSLVGGRSSYEQYFGPGTRLTVT.